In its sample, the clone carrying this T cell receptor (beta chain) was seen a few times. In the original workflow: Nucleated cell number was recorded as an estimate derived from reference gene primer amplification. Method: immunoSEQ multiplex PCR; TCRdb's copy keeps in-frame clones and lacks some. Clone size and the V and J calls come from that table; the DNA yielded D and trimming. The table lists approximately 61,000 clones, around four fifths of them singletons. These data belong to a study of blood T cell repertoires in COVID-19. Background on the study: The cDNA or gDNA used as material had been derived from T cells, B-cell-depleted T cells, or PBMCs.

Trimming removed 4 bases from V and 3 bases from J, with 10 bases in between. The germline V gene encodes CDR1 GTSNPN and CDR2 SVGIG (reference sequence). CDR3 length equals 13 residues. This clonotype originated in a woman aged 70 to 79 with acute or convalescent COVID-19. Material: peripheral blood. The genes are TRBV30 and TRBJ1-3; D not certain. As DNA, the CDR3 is TGTGCCTGGAAACACCGGGGTGGAAACACCATATATTTT. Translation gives CAWKHRGGNTIYF.